This T cell receptor (beta chain) was documented in a study of blood T cell repertoires in COVID-19. Study-level information: Sites in the United States, Italy and Spain provided acute and convalescent COVID-19 samples. Sample material is recorded as cDNA or gDNA derived from T cells, B-cell-depleted T cells, or PBMCs.

V lost 6 bases and J lost 1; bases outside the gene matches: 7. The CDR3 length is 16 residues. The germline V gene encodes CDR1 LGHDT and CDR2 YNNKEL (reference sequence). This clone was found once. TCRdb's table, derived via immunoSEQ multiplex PCR, lists solely in-frame clones and lacks some. The sample lists about 180,000 clones, 80% to 90% occurring once. The chain recombines TRBV3-1 (or the pseudogene TRBV3-2) with TRBJ2-3, with 10 bases that match TRBD1. The TCR sequence derives from a man between 60 and 75 years old with acute or convalescent COVID-19. Sequences were obtained from peripheral blood. CDR3 amino acids: CASSEDRGDRTDTQYF. The CDR3 nucleotides are TGTGCCAGCAGTGAGGACAGGGGGGACCGCACAGATACGCAGTATTTT.